The 16 T cell receptor beta chains below were found in one sample sequenced in a study of T-cell memory formation after mild COVID-19 (dated by TCRdb to the early 2020s). Library preparation used 5' RACE. TCRdb lists the instrument as Illumina NovaSeq 6000. TCRdb trimmed public reads at Q25 via fastp, called clones via MiXCR and kept in-frame beta chains. Rows with one shared CDR3 protein collapse into an entry with the most common genes and DNA. Within this sample are almost 550,000 distinct CDR3 sequences, with just over 20% of them counted one time only. Around 12% of the sample comes from the top ten. Sequenced material: PBMCs or a T cell subset sorted from them (not recorded which). The receptor set was obtained from an adult woman who had mild COVID-19 (a few samples of this study predate the infection). The sample titles of this study are shuffled in the database, so cell type and time point are left out; the donor was told from shared clones.

This clonotype was detected only a few times. The rearrangement links TRBV9 to TRBJ2-1, with 7 bases lining up with TRBD2. V dropped 3 bases and J dropped 0; count of bases not matched to a gene: 15. The length of the CDR3 is 19 residues. Looked up from germline, CDR1 is SGDLS and CDR2 is YYNGEE. CDR3 residues: CASSGPRGESGSSYNEQFF. The CDR3 DNA reads TGTGCCAGCAGCGGCCCCCGGGGGGAGAGCGGAAGCTCCTACAATGAGCAGTTCTTC.

The chain has TRBV2 and TRBJ2-3; 7 bases agree with TRBD2. The CDR3 extends over 12 amino acids. Germline V CDR1 and CDR2: SNHLY, FYNNEI. J gave up 13 bases and V 5 bases, and 9 bases lay outside the gene matches. The DNA of the CDR3 is TGTGCCAGCAGTTCGGGGGGAGACACGAAGTATTTT. It specifies CASSSGGDTKYF. Drawing the rest from reference TRBV2 and TRBJ2-3, the complete variable domain is EPEVTQTPSHQVTQMGQEVILRCVPISNHLYFYWYRQILGQKVEFLVSFYNNEISEKSEIFDDQFSVERPDGSNFTLKIRSTKLEDSAMYFCASSSGGDTKYFGPGTRLTVL.

This chain links TRBV10-3 with TRBJ2-1; D may correspond to TRBD1 or TRBD2 (5 bases each). With 3 bases removed from V and 10 bases from J, the gap between germline ends came to 19 bases. In germline, CDR1 is ENHRY, CDR2 SYGVKD. This CDR3 is 15 amino acids long. The chain's CDR3 is CAISDYGDRPMEQFF. CDR3 bases: TGTGCCATCAGTGATTATGGGGACCGTCCAATGGAGCAGTTCTTC.

This clonotype was seen only a few times. The chain is built from TRBV4-3 and TRBJ2-7; tentative D call: TRBD1 (6 bases). This CDR3 region has 16 residues. V shed 2 bases and J shed 2 bases, with 16 bases lying between them. The germline gives CDR1 LGHNA, CDR2 YSLEER. In nucleotides, the CDR3 is TGCGCCAGCAGCCAACAGATCGGGGACAAGACCTACGAGCAGTACTTC. Translated: CASSQQIGDKTYEQYF.

The chain has TRBV7-9 and TRBJ1-1; D gene ambiguous. Germline loops: CDR1 SEHNR, CDR2 FQNEAQ (reference sequence). This CDR3 has 13 amino acids. Trimming cost V 4 bases and J 6 bases, with 12 bases left between them. This CDR3 is CASSSHQRAEAFF. CDR3 DNA sequence: TGTGCCAGCAGCTCCCACCAGAGGGCTGAAGCTTTCTTT.

This chain uses TRBV27 with TRBJ2-3, with 12 bases lining up with TRBD2. This CDR3 region has 17 residues. V dropped 5 bases and J dropped 2; count of bases not matched to a gene: 8. The germline gives CDR1 MNHEY, CDR2 SMNVEV (reference sequence). The CDR3 loop is CASSALTSGSSTDTQYF. The CDR3 DNA is TGTGCCAGCAGTGCCCTGACTAGCGGGAGCTCCACAGATACGCAGTATTTT.

Only a few counts were recorded for this clonotype. The CDR3 spells CASSFQRGDRRETQYF. In nucleotides, the CDR3 is TGTGCCAGCAGCTTCCAGCGGGGTGACCGCAGAGAGACCCAGTACTTC. The chain recombines TRBV7-2 with TRBJ2-5, with TRBD2 matching 7 bases. This CDR3 comprises 16 residues. The trim removed 3 bases at V and 4 bases at J, leaving 11 bases unmatched. Germline V gene lookup returns CDR1 SGHTA and CDR2 FQGNSA. Supplemented by reference TRBV7-2 and TRBJ2-5, the full variable domain reads GAGVSQSPSNKVTEKGKDVELRCDPISGHTALYWYRQSLGQGLEFLIYFQGNSAPDKSGLPSDRFSAERTGGSVSTLTIQRTQQEDSAVYLCASSFQRGDRRETQYFGPGTRLLVL.

The rearrangement links TRBV15 to TRBJ2-5; tentatively, D is TRBD1 or TRBD2 (6 bases each). The V gene's germline CDR1 is LNHNV and CDR2 YYDKDF (reference sequence). CDR3 length: 19 amino acids. V lost 6 bases, J lost 1 base, and 27 bases lay in between. As DNA, the CDR3 is TGTGCCACCAGTCTCCTCTGGAAAGGGGGGAATATTCTCCAAGAGACCCAGTACTTC. Translating it yields CATSLLWKGGNILQETQYF.

The rearrangement joins TRBV5-1 to TRBJ1-2, with no clear D. Germline CDR1 is SGHRS and CDR2 is YFSETQ. CDR3 length: 13 residues. With 2 bases removed from V and 6 bases from J, the gap between germline ends came to 11 bases. CDR3 DNA: TGCGCCAGCAGCTTACGGTCCGAGGATGGCTACACCTTC. It translates to CASSLRSEDGYTF.

This clonotype was observed a few times. The CDR3: CASGLPLTPGKLFF. The CDR3 coding sequence is TGTGCCAGCGGACTACCACTTACACCGGGGAAGCTGTTTTTT. J is TRBJ2-2 and V is TRBV7-2; TRBD2 might be the D (6 bases). The germline V and J ends were trimmed by 8 bases and 12 bases, with 22 bases remaining between them. Germline V gene lookup returns CDR1 SGHTA and CDR2 FQGNSA. This CDR3 contains 14 residues.

This clonotype was seen a single time. The chain has TRBV20-1 and TRBJ2-3; TRBD2 aligns across 8 bases. V was pared by 0 bases and J by 6 bases, with 5 bases of the junction left unmatched. The CDR3 contains 14 residues. Looked up from germline, CDR1 is DFQATT and CDR2 is SNEGSKA (reference sequence). The CDR3 DNA reads TGCAGTGCTAGAGATTCGAGCGGGGGTGATACGCAGTATTTT. It yields the protein CSARDSSGGDTQYF.

The chain recombines TRBV9 with TRBJ1-2; no firm D call. Per germline, CDR1 SGDLS and CDR2 YYNGEE. This CDR3 region has 12 residues. V was shortened by 0 bases and J by 4 bases, with 4 bases between the two germline ends. The CDR3 sequence is CASSVASYGYTF. CDR3 bases: TGTGCCAGCAGCGTAGCCAGCTATGGCTACACCTTC.

This clonotype turned up a few times. The chain recombines TRBV7-9 with TRBJ2-1, with 8 bases that match TRBD1. The CDR3 runs 16 residues. J was trimmed by 1 base and V by 5 bases; bases with no gene match: 7. Germline assignment: CDR1 SEHNR and CDR2 FQNEAQ (reference sequence). CDR3 nucleotides: TGTGCCAGCAGCGAAAACAGGGGGTGGTCCTACAATGAGCAGTTCTTC. Translation gives CASSENRGWSYNEQFF.

This rearrangement joins TRBV5-1 to TRBJ2-3; D uncertain. CDR1 is SGHRS, CDR2 YFSETQ, per germline. Trimming removed 4 bases from V and 0 bases from J, with 12 bases in between. CDR3 length equals 15 residues. CDR3 DNA: TGCGCCAGCAGCCCCGGGCCAGCTAGCACAGATACGCAGTATTTT. Residues: CASSPGPASTDTQYF. The variable domain in full, with the rest retrieved from reference TRBV5-1 and TRBJ2-3, is KAGVTQTPRYLIKTRGQQVTLSCSPISGHRSVSWYQQTPGQGLQFLFEYFSETQRNKGNFPGRFSGRQFSNSRSEMNVSTLELGDSALYLCASSPGPASTDTQYFGPGTRLTVL.

The chain recombines TRBV30 with TRBJ2-5; TRBD1 agrees at 11 bases. CDR3 length: 15 amino acids. The ends lost 3 bases at V and 1 base at J; junction bases unmatched: 4. Germline assignment: CDR1 GTSNPN and CDR2 SVGIG (reference sequence). This chain's CDR3 is CAWSHGTGGQETQYF. The CDR3 DNA reads as TGTGCCTGGAGCCACGGGACAGGGGGCCAAGAGACCCAGTACTTC.

In this sample, this clonotype turned up a few times. V usage is TRBV7-8 and J usage is TRBJ2-7; D might be TRBD1 (6 bases). CDR1 and CDR2 from the germline V gene are SGHVS and FQNEAQ. This CDR3 has 11 residues. V gave up 6 bases and J gave up 6 bases, with 9 bases separating them. The CDR3 loop is CASRTRGEQYF. In DNA form, the CDR3 reads TGTGCCAGCAGGACCAGGGGCGAGCAGTACTTC.